This is a list of T cell receptor beta chains from one sample in a study of T cell changes during pregnancy in multiple sclerosis. Generated by immunoSEQ multiplex PCR, the TCRdb table keeps only in-frame clones and is missing some. In the table there are approximately 130,000 clones, about 95% of which are singletons. The input for sequencing was peripheral blood, taken after pregnancy. These receptors all come from a female donor with multiple sclerosis, enrolled in a pregnancy study. CDR3s include the opening cysteine and the closing phenylalanine or tryptophan. D genes are given only for firm matches. Clone size is stated in some rows and not others, as once, few, many or a class when expanded.

>TRBV5-6|TRBJ2-3|TRBD2|NA
CASSTGTSGSTDTQYF
TGTGCCAGCAGCACCGGGACTAGCGGGAGCACAGATACGCAGTATTTT
>TRBV7-9|TRBJ2-1|NA|NA
CASSTSTREQFF
TGTGCCAGCAGCACCTCAACTAGGGAGCAGTTCTTC
>TRBV6-5|TRBJ2-7|TRBD1|NA
CASSGTGGFYEQYF
TGTGCCAGCAGCGGGACAGGGGGTTTCTACGAGCAGTACTTC
>TRBV2|TRBJ2-7|TRBD2|NA
CASSPLGTSGSRYEQYF
TGTGCCAGCAGCCCGCTTGGGACTAGCGGGAGTAGGTACGAGCAGTACTTC
>TRBV5-6|TRBJ2-1|NA|NA
CASSKLGGGPDEQFF
TGTGCCAGCAGCAAGCTGGGGGGAGGCCCGGATGAGCAGTTCTTC
>TRBV2|TRBJ2-3|TRBD2|NA
CASSESLAGVPDTQYF
TGTGCCAGCAGTGAGTCCCTAGCGGGAGTTCCAGATACGCAGTATTTT
>TRBV18|TRBJ2-3|NA|NA
CASSPLIGQSSTDTQYF
TGTGCCAGCTCACCTTTGATCGGACAGTCTAGCACAGATACGCAGTATTTT
>TRBV30|TRBJ2-1|NA|NA
CAWSVSRLHSSYNEQFF
TGTGCCTGGAGTGTTTCCAGGTTGCACTCCTCCTACAATGAGCAGTTCTTC
>TRBV28|TRBJ2-1|TRBD2|NA
CASMGLAGIGEQFF
TGTGCCAGCATGGGACTAGCGGGCATTGGTGAGCAGTTCTTC
>TRBV9|TRBJ2-2|NA|NA
CASRLSSNTGELFF
TGTGCCAGCAGGTTGAGTTCGAACACCGGGGAGCTGTTTTTT
>TRBV2|TRBJ1-5|NA|NA
CASSARVNSNQPQHF
TGTGCCAGCAGTGCGCGGGTGAATAGCAATCAGCCCCAGCATTTT
>TRBV10-2|TRBJ2-1|NA|NA
CASSSYFYNEQFF
TGCGCCAGCAGTTCTTATTTTTACAATGAGCAGTTCTTC
>TRBV2|TRBJ1-5|NA|NA
CATKGAPQGPQHF
TGTGCCACAAAAGGGGCTCCGCAGGGGCCCCAGCATTTT
>TRBV6-1|TRBJ2-2|NA|NA
CASRDGLLSGELFF
TGTGCCAGCAGGGACGGACTACTCTCCGGGGAGCTGTTTTTT
>TRBV12-5|TRBJ2-1|TRBD2|NA
CASGFETSGGNEQFF
TGTGCTAGTGGTTTTGAGACTAGCGGGGGCAATGAGCAGTTCTTC
>TRBV19|TRBJ2-1|TRBD2|NA
CASSIISGSYNEQFF
TGTGCCAGTAGTATAATTAGCGGGAGTTACAATGAGCAGTTCTTC
>TRBV27|TRBJ2-7|TRBD2|NA
CASSTILAGGYEQYF
TGTGCCAGCAGTACGATACTAGCGGGTGGATACGAGCAGTACTTC
>TRBV28|TRBJ2-3|NA|NA
CASSLEAASTDTQYF
TGTGCCAGCAGTTTAGAGGCAGCTAGCACAGATACGCAGTATTTT
>TRBV7-6|TRBJ2-7|NA|NA
CASSLDEGAYEQYF
TGTGCCAGCAGCTTAGATGAGGGGGCCTACGAGCAGTACTTC
>TRBV2|TRBJ2-7|NA|NA
CASVVTGHYEQYF
TGTGCCAGCGTCGTAACAGGCCACTACGAGCAGTACTTC
>TRBV4-2|TRBJ2-7|NA|NA
CASSQGTVGGYYEQYF
TGTGCCAGCAGCCAAGGGACGGTGGGGGGTTACTACGAGCAGTACTTC
>TRBV29-1|TRBJ1-1|NA|NA
CSVRGGVYTEAFF
TGCAGCGTCCGGGGGGGGGTTTACACTGAAGCTTTCTTT
>TRBV19|TRBJ2-7|TRBD1|NA
CASTPGTGLHEQYF
TGTGCCAGCACTCCTGGGACAGGGCTGCACGAGCAGTACTTC
>TRBV28|TRBJ2-7|NA|once
CATTGSSYEQYF
TGTGCCACCACAGGTAGCTCCTACGAGCAGTACTTC
>TRBV27|TRBJ2-6|NA|NA
CASSPHTGTLTGANVLTF
TGTGCCAGCAGCCCGCACACGGGGACACTGACTGGGGCCAACGTCCTGACTTTC
>TRBV25-1|TRBJ2-2|TRBD2|once
CASSGPSGRNTGELFF
TGTGCCAGCAGTGGTCCTAGCGGGAGGAACACCGGGGAGCTGTTTTTT
>TRBV2|TRBJ1-2|TRBD1|NA
CASSLPPPGQGMRGYTF
TGTGCCAGCAGCCTACCCCCTCCGGGACAGGGGATGAGAGGCTACACCTTC
>TRBV29-1|TRBJ2-3|TRBD2|NA
CSVEGGQIRLAGGRDTQYF
TGCAGCGTGGAAGGTGGGCAGATTCGACTAGCGGGAGGTCGAGATACGCAGTATTTT
>TRBV11-3|TRBJ2-7|TRBD1|NA
CASSLQGGQGDYEQYF
TGTGCCAGCAGCCTCCAGGGGGGACAGGGGGACTACGAGCAGTACTTC
>TRBV9|TRBJ1-2|TRBD1|NA
CASSGFSGGDGYGYTF
TGTGCCAGCAGCGGCTTCTCAGGGGGAGACGGCTATGGCTACACCTTC
>TRBV6-6|TRBJ1-1|NA|NA
CASSYSSGETEAFF
TGTGCCAGCAGTTACTCGAGCGGGGAGACTGAAGCTTTCTTT
>TRBV6-5|TRBJ2-7|NA|once
CASSSTASYEQYF
TGTGCCAGCAGTAGTACAGCTTCCTACGAGCAGTACTTC
>TRBV7-9|TRBJ2-3|TRBD2|NA
CASSQELAGAPDTQYF
TGTGCCAGCAGCCAAGAACTAGCGGGAGCCCCAGATACGCAGTATTTT
>TRBV5-4|TRBJ2-1|NA|NA
CASSLDAAGPYSLF
TGTGCCAGCAGCTTGGACGCTGCGGGACCCTACAGCCTCTTC
>TRBV6-6|TRBJ2-7|NA|NA
CASRPTRYYEQYF
TGTGCCAGCAGGCCTACTAGGTATTACGAGCAGTACTTC
>TRBV19|TRBJ2-5|TRBD1|NA
CASSLGQGQETQYF
TGTGCCAGTAGTCTCGGACAGGGCCAAGAGACCCAGTACTTC
>TRBV23-1|TRBJ2-1|TRBD2|NA
CASSQSAQREVDEQFF
TGCGCCAGCAGTCAATCGGCCCAGCGGGAGGTGGATGAGCAGTTCTTC
>TRBV29-1|TRBJ2-1|TRBD2|NA
CSVLAGLSYNEQFF
TGCAGCGTACTAGCGGGCCTTTCCTACAATGAGCAGTTCTTC